This T cell receptor (beta chain) was recovered during a study of regulatory T cells in long-lasting Graves disease. Arm-PCR of CDR3 regions and iRepertoire HTBI primers were used to build TCR beta libraries. TCRdb re-derived calls from the multiplex PCR reads in MiXCR, one entry per CDR3 protein. The sample lists 530,000 or so distinct CDR3 sequences, around an eighth occurring once. As to time point: newly diagnosed GD, antithyroid drugs for less than 3 months. RNA isolated from PBMCs was used to make the TCR library. This same sample was also part of a study on T cells in Graves' hyperthyroidism and ophthalmopathy.

This sample comprised peripheral blood mononuclear cells (PBMCs), obtained at new diagnosis, from a patient treated with antithyroid drugs. This clonotype originated in a man aged 25-45 years with Graves disease.

The CDR3 region is CSVEDSPNSPLHF. The CDR3, as DNA: TGCAGCGTTGAAGACAGTCCAAATTCACCCCTCCACTTT. This chain connects TRBV29-1 to TRBJ1-6, with unresolved D. Trimming stripped 0 bases from V and 7 bases from J, with 7 bases between. The CDR3 runs to 13 residues. Germline CDR1 is SQVTM and CDR2 is ANQGSEA.